This T cell receptor beta chain derives from a study of blood T cell repertoires in COVID-19. Study overall: COVID-19 samples from acute and convalescent phases originated in the United States, Italy and Spain. The cDNA or gDNA used as material had been derived from T cells, B-cell-depleted T cells, or PBMCs.

V was shortened by 1 base and J by 7 bases, with 8 bases between the two germline ends. Germline-derived CDR1 and CDR2 are MNHEY and SVGAGI. CDR3 length: 13 amino acids. Study processing details: Amplification with reference gene primers provided the estimates of nucleated cell counts. The data were produced by immunoSEQ multiplex PCR, yet TCRdb's version contains in-frame clones alone and is incomplete. Clonal size and the V and J genes are those of that table, whereas D and trimming came from the DNA. The profile covers a few hundred thousand clones, with about nine tenths appearing a single time and roughly 12% taken by the ten largest. Seattle's cohort entered during active infection and was followed longitudinally.

V is TRBV6-5 and J is TRBJ1-5; D is undetermined. The specimen was peripheral blood. This TCR was sampled from a woman aged 50 to 65 with COVID-19, enrolled during active disease. The CDR3 region has the DNA TGTGCCAGCAGTTACTACTACAACCAGCCCCAGCATTTT. Its protein product is CASSYYYNQPQHF.